These 12 T cell receptor beta chains were all obtained from the same sample, sequenced in a study of shared clonotypes between healthy human individuals. Terminally differentiated effector memory CD45RA+ cells were excluded by CCR7 positive selection of CD45RO-negative cells. Only in-frame clones appear in the TCRdb table, and some are missing; sequencing was by immunoSEQ multiplex PCR. Seen here are about 2.1 million clones, roughly 91% observed once, and the top ten hold more than 1.5%. The source material was naive CD8+ T cells from PBMCs. The receptors come from a man between 18 and 29 years old in good health. Some clones in this sample may be carry-over from other donors' samples.

The rearrangement uses TRBV5-4 and TRBJ2-3, with TRBD2 identical over 16 bases. This CDR3 comprises 18 residues. The junction had 11 bases not matched to a gene; V was cut back by 5 bases and J by 5 bases. CDR1 SGHNT and CDR2 YYREEE come from the germline V gene (reference sequence). The CDR3 reads CASSATGTSGRAIDTQYF. Here the CDR3 DNA reads TGTGCCAGCAGTGCGACCGGGACTAGCGGGAGGGCCATAGATACGCAGTATTTT.

Written as DNA, the CDR3 is TGTGCCAGCAGCCAAACGGGACAGGGTGGACACGAGCAGTACTTC. Protein: CASSQTGQGGHEQYF. The rearrangement joins TRBV4-2 to TRBJ2-7, with TRBD1 identical over 9 bases. Germline V lookup: CDR1 LGHNA, CDR2 YNFKEQ. The CDR3 runs to 15 residues. The J segment lost 5 bases and the V segment lost 2 bases, leaving 7 bases of the junction unmatched.

The chain carries TRBV27 and TRBJ2-7, with a tentative D call TRBD1 (6 bases). Germline CDR1 and CDR2: MNHEY and SMNVEV (reference sequence). This CDR3 is built from 16 residues. Trimming shortened V by 5 bases and J by 5 bases, and 22 bases separated the two germline ends. CDR3 nucleotides: TGTGCCAGCAGTATGGCAAGGGGCCGTGGGGGCCACGAGCAGTACTTC. It yields the protein CASSMARGRGGHEQYF.

The chain carries TRBV10-3 and TRBJ2-1, with D maybe TRBD2 (6 bases). Trimming left V 6 bases short and J 5 bases short, with 8 bases between. Germline V gene lookup returns CDR1 ENHRY and CDR2 SYGVKD. CDR3 length: 12 amino acids. The CDR3 loop reads CAIRDYNNEQFF. The CDR3, as DNA: TGTGCCATCAGGGACTATAACAATGAGCAGTTCTTC.

The gene calls are TRBV11-2 and TRBJ2-3, with 11 positions matching TRBD2. CDR1 is SGHAT, CDR2 FQNNGV, per germline. Germline trimming cut 0 bases from V and 2 bases from J; bases unmatched to any gene: 4. This CDR3 contains 17 residues. The CDR3 sequence is CASSLEIAGGITDTQYF. The DNA for the CDR3 is TGTGCCAGCAGCTTAGAAATAGCGGGAGGGATCACAGATACGCAGTATTTT.

As to this clone: In the same sample, other DNA sequences code for this CDR3. The J gene is TRBJ2-3, the V gene TRBV27, with D unresolved. Germline CDR1 is MNHEY and CDR2 is SMNVEV (reference sequence). CDR3 length equals 12 residues. V was shortened by 6 bases and J by 3 bases, with 7 bases between the two germline ends. The CDR3 region is CASSPSTDTQYF. DNA of the CDR3: TGTGCCAGCAGCCCCTCTACAGATACGCAGTATTTT.

The rearrangement uses TRBV27 and TRBJ2-7; D perhaps matches TRBD2 (5 bases). The CDR3 has 14 amino acids. CDR1 is MNHEY, CDR2 SMNVEV, per germline (reference sequence). V was trimmed by 3 bases and J by 3 bases, leaving 12 bases between them. The CDR3 DNA sequence: TGTGCCAGCAGTTTTCGGGGAATAGACTACGAGCAGTACTTC. Protein sequence: CASSFRGIDYEQYF.

The chain has TRBV28 and TRBJ1-1; no clear D gene. Germline V lookup: CDR1 MDHEN, CDR2 SYDVKM. V was clipped by 5 bases and J by 7 bases, with 14 bases between them. The CDR3 spans 13 residues. The CDR3 sequence is CASSRTWADEAFF. The CDR3 bases are TGTGCCAGCAGTCGCACATGGGCCGATGAAGCTTTCTTT.

The gene calls are TRBV4-1 and TRBJ2-1; no definite D call. This CDR3 comprises 11 residues. V lost 9 bases and J lost 5, with 8 bases in between. Looked up from germline, CDR1 is MGHRA and CDR2 is YSYEKL. DNA for the CDR3: TGCGCCAGTAGATACAACAATGAGCAGTTCTTC. As protein: CASRYNNEQFF.

The chain couples TRBV5-3 to TRBJ2-1; 8 nucleotides match TRBD2. TRBV5-3 is identified as an open reading frame with a role that is uncertain. V shed 4 bases, J shed 0 bases, and the junction held 6 bases outside the gene matches. This CDR3 is 16 amino acids long. In DNA form, the CDR3 reads TGTGCCAGAAGCCCGACTAGCGTGGGCTCCTACAATGAGCAGTTCTTC. This codes for CARSPTSVGSYNEQFF.

This sequence joins TRBV6-1 and TRBJ2-7, with TRBD1 matching over 8 bases. CDR1 and CDR2 from the germline V gene are MNHNS and SASEGT. J was trimmed by 7 bases and V by 1 base; bases with no gene match: 12. The CDR3 sequence is 16 residues long. The CDR3 bases are TGTGCCAGCAGTGAAGGCCCAGGGACAGGCCTGCCTGAGCAGTACTTC. Amino acid sequence: CASSEGPGTGLPEQYF.

This chain uses TRBV29-1 with TRBJ2-7; D possibly corresponds to TRBD1 (5 bases). This CDR3 comprises 14 residues. V lost 3 bases and J 2 bases, leaving 14 bases between the germline ends. Germline-derived CDR1 and CDR2 are SQVTM and ANQGSEA. The CDR3 is CSVDGQGSPYEQYF. In DNA form, the CDR3 reads TGCAGCGTTGACGGGCAGGGAAGCCCCTACGAGCAGTACTTC.